The clone carrying this T cell receptor beta chain was detected only a few times. Its antigen remains unidentified. The sample belongs to a study of T-cell memory formation after mild COVID-19. TCRdb re-called the 5' RACE reads with MiXCR, one entry per CDR3 protein. The sample includes about 450,000 distinct CDR3 sequences, around a quarter of them seen just once. Findings and caveats of the study: The study detected some responding clones in pre-infection memory, suggesting cross-reactive memory joined.

This clonotype was sampled from an adult woman who had mild COVID-19 (a few samples of this study predate the infection). Cell type and time point are not known. Sequences were obtained from PBMCs or a T cell subset sorted from them (not recorded which).

DNA of the CDR3: TGTGCCAGCAGTTACACGCCGGGGGAAAAACTGTTTTTT. It is translated as CASSYTPGEKLFF. The V and J genes are TRBV6-5 and TRBJ1-4; no clear D gene. Germline V gene lookup returns CDR1 MNHEY and CDR2 SVGAGI. The CDR3 runs to 13 residues. V was shortened by 2 bases and J by 8 bases, with 9 bases between the two germline ends.